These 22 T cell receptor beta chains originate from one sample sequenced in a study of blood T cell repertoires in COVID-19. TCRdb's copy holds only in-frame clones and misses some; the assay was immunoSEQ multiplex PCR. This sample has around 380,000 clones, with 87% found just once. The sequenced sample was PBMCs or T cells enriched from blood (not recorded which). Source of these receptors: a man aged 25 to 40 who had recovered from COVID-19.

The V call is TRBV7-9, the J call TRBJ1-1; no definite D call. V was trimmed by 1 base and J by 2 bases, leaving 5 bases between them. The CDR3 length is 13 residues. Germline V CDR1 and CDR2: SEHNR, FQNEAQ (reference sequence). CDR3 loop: CASSLVVNTEAFF. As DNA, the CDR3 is TGTGCCAGCAGCTTAGTAGTTAACACTGAAGCTTTCTTT.

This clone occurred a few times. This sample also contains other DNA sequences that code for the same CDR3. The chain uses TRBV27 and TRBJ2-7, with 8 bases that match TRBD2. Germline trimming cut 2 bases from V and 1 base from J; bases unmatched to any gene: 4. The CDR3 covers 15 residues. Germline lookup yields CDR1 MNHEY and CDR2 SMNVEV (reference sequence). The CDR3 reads CASSLKSGGSYEQYF. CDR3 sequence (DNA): TGTGCCAGCAGTTTAAAGAGCGGGGGATCCTACGAGCAGTACTTC.

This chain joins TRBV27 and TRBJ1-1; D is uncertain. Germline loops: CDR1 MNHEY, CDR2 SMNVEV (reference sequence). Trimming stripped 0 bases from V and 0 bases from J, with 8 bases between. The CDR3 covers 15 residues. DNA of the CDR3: TGTGCCAGCAGTTTATCGCTACTCATGAACACTGAAGCTTTCTTT. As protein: CASSLSLLMNTEAFF.

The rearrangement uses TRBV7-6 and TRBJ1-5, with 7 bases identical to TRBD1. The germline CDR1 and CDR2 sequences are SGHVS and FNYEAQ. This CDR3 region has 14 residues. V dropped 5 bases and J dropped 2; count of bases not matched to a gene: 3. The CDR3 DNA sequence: TGTGCCAGCAGCCAGGGGGGAGGCAATCAGCCCCAGCATTTT. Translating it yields CASSQGGGNQPQHF.

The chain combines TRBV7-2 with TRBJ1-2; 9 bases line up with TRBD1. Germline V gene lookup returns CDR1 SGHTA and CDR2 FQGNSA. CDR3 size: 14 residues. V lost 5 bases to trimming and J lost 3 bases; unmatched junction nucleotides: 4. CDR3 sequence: CASSTRTGDYGYTF. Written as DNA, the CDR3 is TGTGCCAGCAGCACTCGGACAGGGGACTATGGCTACACCTTC.

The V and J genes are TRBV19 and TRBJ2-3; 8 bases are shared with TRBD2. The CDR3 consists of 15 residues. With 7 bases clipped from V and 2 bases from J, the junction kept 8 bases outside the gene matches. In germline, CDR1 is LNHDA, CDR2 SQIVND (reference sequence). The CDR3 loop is CASKRSGGNTDTQYF. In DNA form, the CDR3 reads TGTGCCAGTAAGAGGAGCGGGGGCAACACAGATACGCAGTATTTT.

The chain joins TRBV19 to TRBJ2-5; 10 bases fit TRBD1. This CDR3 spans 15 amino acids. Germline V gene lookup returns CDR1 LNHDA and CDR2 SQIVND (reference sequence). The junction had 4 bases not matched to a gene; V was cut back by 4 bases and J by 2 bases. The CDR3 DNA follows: TGTGCCAGTAGTAGACAGGGGGCTTTACAAGAGACCCAGTACTTC. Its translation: CASSRQGALQETQYF.

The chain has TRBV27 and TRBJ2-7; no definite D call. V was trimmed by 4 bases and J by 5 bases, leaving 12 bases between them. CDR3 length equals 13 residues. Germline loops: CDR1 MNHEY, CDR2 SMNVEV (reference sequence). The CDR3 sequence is CASSSLLFHEQYF. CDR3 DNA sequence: TGTGCCAGCAGTTCCCTTCTCTTCCACGAGCAGTACTTC.

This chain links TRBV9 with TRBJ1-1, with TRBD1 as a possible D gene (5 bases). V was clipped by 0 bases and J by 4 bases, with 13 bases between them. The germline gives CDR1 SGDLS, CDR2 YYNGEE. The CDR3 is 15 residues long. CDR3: CASSVVGQGGTEAFF. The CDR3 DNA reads TGTGCCAGCAGCGTAGTCGGGCAGGGAGGCACTGAAGCTTTCTTT.

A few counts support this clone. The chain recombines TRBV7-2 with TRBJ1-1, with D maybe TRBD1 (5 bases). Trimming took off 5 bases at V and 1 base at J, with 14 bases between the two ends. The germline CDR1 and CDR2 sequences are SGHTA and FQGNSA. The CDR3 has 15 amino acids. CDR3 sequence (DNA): TGTGCCAGCAGCCCGGAGGCCGGGGGGAACACTGAAGCTTTCTTT. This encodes CASSPEAGGNTEAFF.

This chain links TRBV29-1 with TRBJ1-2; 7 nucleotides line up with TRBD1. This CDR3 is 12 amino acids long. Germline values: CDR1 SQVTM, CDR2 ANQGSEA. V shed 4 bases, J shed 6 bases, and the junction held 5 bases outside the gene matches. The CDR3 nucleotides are TGCAGCGTTGGACAGGGATTTAATGGCTACACCTTC. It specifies CSVGQGFNGYTF. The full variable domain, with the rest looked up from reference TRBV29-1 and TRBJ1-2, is SAVISQKPSRDICQRGTSLTIQCQVDSQVTMMFWYRQQPGQSLTLIATANQGSEATYESGFVIDKFPISRPNLTFSTLTVSNMSPEDSSIYLCSVGQGFNGYTFGSGTRLTVV.

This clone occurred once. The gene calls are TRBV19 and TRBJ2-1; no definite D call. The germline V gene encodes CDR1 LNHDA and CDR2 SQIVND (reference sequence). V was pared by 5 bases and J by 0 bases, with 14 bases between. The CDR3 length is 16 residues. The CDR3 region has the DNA TGTGCCAGTAGTTGGTGGATTACGGGCTCCTACAATGAGCAGTTCTTC. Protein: CASSWWITGSYNEQFF. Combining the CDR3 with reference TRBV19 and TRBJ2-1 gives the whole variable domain DGGITQSPKYLFRKEGQNVTLSCEQNLNHDAMYWYRQDPGQGLRLIYYSQIVNDFQKGDIAEGYSVSREKKESFPLTVTSAQKNPTAFYLCASSWWITGSYNEQFFGPGTRLTVL.

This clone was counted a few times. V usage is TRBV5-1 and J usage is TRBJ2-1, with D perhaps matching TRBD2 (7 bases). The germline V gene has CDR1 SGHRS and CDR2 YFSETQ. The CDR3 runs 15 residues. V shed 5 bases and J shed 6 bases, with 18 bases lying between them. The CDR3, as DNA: TGCGCCAGCAGTTACCTAGGGGGGGCGCCCAATGAGCAGTTCTTC. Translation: CASSYLGGAPNEQFF.

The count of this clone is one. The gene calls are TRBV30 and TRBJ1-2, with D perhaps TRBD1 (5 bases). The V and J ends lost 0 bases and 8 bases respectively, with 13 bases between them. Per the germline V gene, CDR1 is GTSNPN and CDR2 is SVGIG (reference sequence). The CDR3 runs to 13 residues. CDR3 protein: CAWSVLGQFGYTF. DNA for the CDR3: TGTGCCTGGAGTGTTCTAGGACAATTCGGCTACACCTTC.

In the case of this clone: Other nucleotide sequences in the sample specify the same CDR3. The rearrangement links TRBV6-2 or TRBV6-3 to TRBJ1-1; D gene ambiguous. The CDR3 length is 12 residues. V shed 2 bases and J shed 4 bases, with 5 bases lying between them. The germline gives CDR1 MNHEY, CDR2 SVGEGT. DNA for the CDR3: TGTGCCAGCAGTTACAGTAGCACTGAAGCTTTCTTT. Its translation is CASSYSSTEAFF.

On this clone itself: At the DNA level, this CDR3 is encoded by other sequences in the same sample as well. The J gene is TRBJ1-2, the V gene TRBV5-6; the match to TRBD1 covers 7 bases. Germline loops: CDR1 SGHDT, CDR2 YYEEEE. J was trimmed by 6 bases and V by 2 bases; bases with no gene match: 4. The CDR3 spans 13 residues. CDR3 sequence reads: CASSLRQGDGYTF. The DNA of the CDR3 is TGTGCCAGCAGCTTAAGGCAGGGGGATGGCTACACCTTC.

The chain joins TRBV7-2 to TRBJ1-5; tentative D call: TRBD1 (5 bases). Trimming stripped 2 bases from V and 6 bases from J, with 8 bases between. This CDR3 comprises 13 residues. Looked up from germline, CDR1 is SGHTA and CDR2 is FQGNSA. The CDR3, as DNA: TGTGCCAGCAGCTTAAACAGGCTTCAGCCCCAGCATTTT. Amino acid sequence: CASSLNRLQPQHF.

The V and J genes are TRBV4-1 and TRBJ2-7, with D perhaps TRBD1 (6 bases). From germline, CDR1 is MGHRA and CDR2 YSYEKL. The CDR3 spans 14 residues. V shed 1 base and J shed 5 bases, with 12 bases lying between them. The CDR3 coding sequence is TGCGCCAGCAGCCAAGCACAGGGCGAAAACGAGCAGTACTTC. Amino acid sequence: CASSQAQGENEQYF.

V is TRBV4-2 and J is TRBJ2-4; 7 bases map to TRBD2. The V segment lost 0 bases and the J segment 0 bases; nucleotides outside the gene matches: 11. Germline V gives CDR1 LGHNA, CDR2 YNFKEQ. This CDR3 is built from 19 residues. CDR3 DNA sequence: TGTGCCAGCAGCCAAGATCCCGGCGGGGGTCAAATAGCCAAAAACATTCAGTACTTC. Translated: CASSQDPGGGQIAKNIQYF.

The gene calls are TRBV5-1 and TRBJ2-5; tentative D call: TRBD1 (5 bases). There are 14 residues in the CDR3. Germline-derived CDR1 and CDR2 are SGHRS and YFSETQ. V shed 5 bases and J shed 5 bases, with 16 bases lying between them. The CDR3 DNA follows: TGCGCCAGCAGGTCCCAGGGATCGGTGGAGACCCAGTACTTC. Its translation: CASRSQGSVETQYF.

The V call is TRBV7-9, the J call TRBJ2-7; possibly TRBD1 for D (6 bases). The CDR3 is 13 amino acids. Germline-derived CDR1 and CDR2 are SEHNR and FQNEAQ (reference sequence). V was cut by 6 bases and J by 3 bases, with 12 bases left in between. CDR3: CASRPTDSYEQYF. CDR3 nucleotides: TGTGCCAGCAGGCCAACGGACAGCTACGAGCAGTACTTC.

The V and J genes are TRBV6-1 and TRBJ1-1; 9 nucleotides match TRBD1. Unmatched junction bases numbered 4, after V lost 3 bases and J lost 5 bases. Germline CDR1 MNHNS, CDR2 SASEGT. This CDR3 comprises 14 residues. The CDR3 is CASSDAGTGTEAFF. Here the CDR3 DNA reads TGTGCCAGCAGTGATGCCGGGACAGGGACTGAAGCTTTCTTT.